Below are 20 T cell receptor beta chains sequenced from a single sample in a study of shared clonotypes between healthy human individuals. TCRdb's table, derived via immunoSEQ multiplex PCR, lists solely in-frame clones and lacks some. The sample comprises approximately 740,000 clones, over 65% of which are singletons, and about 1.7% rests with the top ten. Sequencing was carried out using memory CD4+ T cells sorted from blood. This sample's subset: CD45RA-negative fraction. The receptors come from a woman aged 25 to 39 in good health.

CDR3 region: CATVADWTGELFF. The DNA for the CDR3 is TGTGCCACCGTCGCGGACTGGACCGGGGAGCTGTTTTTT. This chain links TRBV25-1 with TRBJ2-2; possible D gene TRBD2, 5 bases. V lost 10 bases to trimming and J lost 5 bases, with 14 bases between them. The CDR3 extends over 13 amino acids. The germline V gene encodes CDR1 MGHDK and CDR2 SYGVNS.

This chain connects TRBV4-2 to TRBJ1-1, with 9 positions matching TRBD1. CDR3 size: 17 residues. V was pared by 1 base and J by 1 base, with 7 bases of the junction left unmatched. Per germline, CDR1 LGHNA and CDR2 YNFKEQ. The CDR3 loop reads CASSQGRGTGRNTEAFF. In DNA form, the CDR3 reads TGTGCCAGCAGCCAAGGCCGAGGGACAGGGAGGAACACTGAAGCTTTCTTT.

This clone turned up a few times. The chain recombines TRBV5-1 with TRBJ2-7, with TRBD1 matching over 8 bases. Per germline, CDR1 SGHRS and CDR2 YFSETQ. There are 14 residues in the CDR3. V lost 4 bases, J lost 5 bases, and 8 bases stayed unmatched. CDR3 loop: CASSLMGQVDEQYF. The CDR3 DNA reads as TGCGCCAGCAGCCTAATGGGACAGGTCGACGAGCAGTACTTC.

The V call is TRBV5-8, the J call TRBJ1-5, with D unclear. The CDR3 spans 13 residues. With 4 bases removed from V and 7 bases from J, the gap between germline ends came to 12 bases. CDR1 and CDR2 from the germline V gene are SGHTS and YDEGEE. The CDR3: CASSNRIIQPQHF. The CDR3 DNA is TGTGCCAGCAGCAATAGGATTATCCAGCCCCAGCATTTT.

This clone was seen only a few times. This CDR3 is CASSWDRGGEKLFF. The DNA of the CDR3 is TGTGCCAGCAGCTGGGACAGGGGAGGTGAAAAACTGTTTTTT. The genes are TRBV5-4 and TRBJ1-4; 10 bases line up with TRBD1. V shed 3 bases and J 7 bases; nucleotides not matched to a gene: 3. Per the germline V gene, CDR1 is SGHNT and CDR2 is YYREEE (reference sequence). The CDR3 has 14 amino acids.

This clone was seen at least ten times. J is TRBJ1-2 and V is TRBV7-2, with 9 nucleotides matching TRBD1. The trim removed 5 bases at V and 4 bases at J, leaving 11 bases unmatched. Germline V lookup: CDR1 SGHTA, CDR2 FQGNSA. The CDR3 sequence is 16 residues long. This CDR3 is CASSPYSTGGAYGYTF. The CDR3 DNA is TGTGCCAGCAGCCCCTACTCCACAGGGGGCGCCTATGGCTACACCTTC.

The chain joins TRBV10-3 to TRBJ2-1; 13 bases match TRBD2. The trim removed 2 bases at V and 5 bases at J, leaving 0 bases unmatched. Germline lookup yields CDR1 ENHRY and CDR2 SYGVKD. The CDR3 totals 15 residues. CDR3 protein: CAISEGTSGNNEQFF. The CDR3 nucleotides read TGTGCCATCAGTGAGGGGACTAGCGGGAACAATGAGCAGTTCTTC.

This clone has just one count. The chain carries TRBV6-1 and TRBJ2-7, with TRBD2 identical over 9 bases. After removal of 1 base from V and 2 bases from J, the junction contained 15 bases not matched to a gene. This CDR3 has 19 amino acids. The germline gives CDR1 MNHNS, CDR2 SASEGT. CDR3 loop: CASSEGGRYQAGGAYEQYF. The CDR3 bases are TGTGCCAGCAGTGAAGGGGGACGATACCAGGCGGGAGGGGCCTACGAGCAGTACTTC.

Only one count was recorded for this clone. DNA of the CDR3: TGCAGCGTTGTGAGGCAGGGGGCCACCAATGAGCAGTTCTTC. Amino acids: CSVVRQGATNEQFF. The chain employs TRBV29-1 and TRBJ2-1; 8 bases fit TRBD1. The CDR3 totals 14 residues. V was pared by 4 bases and J by 6 bases, with 8 bases of the junction left unmatched. The V gene's germline CDR1 is SQVTM and CDR2 ANQGSEA.

This chain joins TRBV7-8 and TRBJ1-1; TRBD1 matches at 8 bases. V lost 5 bases and J lost 0; bases outside the gene matches: 5. This CDR3 spans 15 amino acids. CDR1 is SGHVS, CDR2 FQNEAQ, per germline. CDR3 bases: TGTGCCAGCAGCGCCCACAGGGGGTTGAACACTGAAGCTTTCTTT. It translates to CASSAHRGLNTEAFF. Based on the CDR3 plus reference TRBV7-8 and TRBJ1-1, the full variable domain is GAGVSQSPRYKVAKRGQDVALRCDPISGHVSLFWYQQALGQGPEFLTYFQNEAQLDKSGLPSDRFFAERPEGSVSTLKIQRTQQEDSAVYLCASSAHRGLNTEAFFGQGTRLTVV.

V is TRBV15 and J is TRBJ1-2, with TRBD1 matching over 9 bases. The V gene's germline CDR1 is LNHNV and CDR2 YYDKDF (reference sequence). The V and J ends lost 4 bases and 5 bases, in that order; junction bases with no gene match: 2. The CDR3 totals 13 residues. CDR3 loop: CATSTGTGYGYTF. In nucleotides, the CDR3 is TGTGCCACCAGCACCGGGACAGGGTATGGCTACACCTTC. The whole variable domain, remainder taken from reference TRBV15 and TRBJ1-2, is DAMVIQNPRYQVTQFGKPVTLSCSQTLNHNVMYWYQQKSSQAPKLLFHYYDKDFNNEADTPDNFQSRRPNTSFCFLDIRSPGLGDTAMYLCATSTGTGYGYTFGSGTRLTVV.

This clone turned up a few times. This chain links TRBV10-3 with TRBJ1-2; D may be TRBD1 (6 bases). The V gene lost 10 bases and the J gene lost 2 bases, with 20 bases spanning the gap. Germline values: CDR1 ENHRY, CDR2 SYGVKD. This CDR3 comprises 15 residues. CDR3 protein: CATGGRDQGNYGYTF. CDR3 coding DNA: TGTGCCACTGGGGGCCGAGACCAGGGAAACTATGGCTACACCTTC.

The J gene is TRBJ2-4, the V gene TRBV2; TRBD1 matches at 7 bases. CDR3 length: 18 residues. CDR1 is SNHLY, CDR2 FYNNEI, per germline. J lost 1 base, V lost 6 bases, and 15 bases had no gene match. The CDR3 nucleotides are TGTGCCAGCAGAACACAGGGGAACTTGAATCAGGCCAAAAACATTCAGTACTTC. As protein: CASRTQGNLNQAKNIQYF.

This clone occurred a few times. Given a far larger clone just one base away, this is likely a sequencing read error. The V and J genes are TRBV7-2 and TRBJ2-5; TRBD2 aligns across 7 bases. The J call may not be correct, given that the DNA end is closer to TRBJ2-7. Germline CDR1 reads SGHTA; CDR2 reads FQGNSA. This CDR3 spans 14 amino acids. CDR3 coding DNA: TGTGCCAGCAGCTTCCAGCGGGACTCCTACGAGCAGTACTTC. Protein product: CASSFQRDSYEQYF.

The chain couples TRBV13 to TRBJ2-7, with a weak D call TRBD2 (6 bases). Germline loops: CDR1 PRHDT, CDR2 FYEKMQ (reference sequence). V was pared by 0 bases and J by 6 bases, with 6 bases between. The CDR3 is 12 residues long. The CDR3 sequence is CASSLGGSEQYF. CDR3 bases: TGTGCCAGCAGCTTAGGCGGGAGCGAGCAGTACTTC. Complete variable domain (other parts from reference TRBV13 and TRBJ2-7): AAGVIQSPRHLIKEKRETATLKCYPIPRHDTVYWYQQGPGQDPQFLISFYEKMQSDKGSIPDRFSAQQFSDYHSELNMSSLELGDSALYFCASSLGGSEQYFGPGTRLTVT.

This chain links TRBV5-1 with TRBJ2-2, with 7 nucleotides matching TRBD1. The CDR3 spans 16 residues. The germline V gene encodes CDR1 SGHRS and CDR2 YFSETQ. The trim removed 6 bases at V and 0 bases at J, leaving 8 bases unmatched. Here the CDR3 reads CASTHSGTANTGELFF. Here the CDR3 DNA reads TGCGCCAGCACACACTCCGGGACAGCGAACACCGGGGAGCTGTTTTTT. The full variable domain, rest sourced from reference TRBV5-1 and TRBJ2-2, is KAGVTQTPRYLIKTRGQQVTLSCSPISGHRSVSWYQQTPGQGLQFLFEYFSETQRNKGNFPGRFSGRQFSNSRSEMNVSTLELGDSALYLCASTHSGTANTGELFFGEGSRLTVL.

This clone occurred once. The rearrangement joins TRBV11-2 to TRBJ2-1; perhaps TRBD1 as D (5 bases). Germline lookup yields CDR1 SGHAT and CDR2 FQNNGV. V gave up 3 bases and J gave up 5 bases, with 8 bases separating them. This CDR3 is built from 13 residues. The CDR3 protein is CASSFGHNNEQFF. CDR3 coding DNA: TGTGCCAGCAGCTTCGGACACAACAATGAGCAGTTCTTC.

With regard to this clone: Other DNA sequences in this sample translate to the same CDR3. The V gene is TRBV11-2, the J gene TRBJ2-1, with D unclear. The germline V gene has CDR1 SGHAT and CDR2 FQNNGV. The CDR3 runs to 13 residues. The germline V and J ends were trimmed by 1 base and 3 bases, with 4 bases remaining between them. The CDR3: CASSLGSYNEQFF. The CDR3, as DNA: TGTGCCAGCAGCTTAGGCAGCTACAATGAGCAGTTCTTC.

J is TRBJ1-5 and V is TRBV19; no definite D call. The V end lost 4 bases, the J end lost 0 bases, and 19 bases lay between the germline ends. This CDR3 comprises 18 residues. Germline CDR1 and CDR2: LNHDA and SQIVND (reference sequence). CDR3 coding DNA: TGTGCCAGTAGTACTACAAAGCCAGGACTGGGTAGCAATCAGCCCCAGCATTTT. This encodes CASSTTKPGLGSNQPQHF. Using reference TRBV19 and TRBJ1-5 for the parts outside the CDR3, the full variable domain is DGGITQSPKYLFRKEGQNVTLSCEQNLNHDAMYWYRQDPGQGLRLIYYSQIVNDFQKGDIAEGYSVSREKKESFPLTVTSAQKNPTAFYLCASSTTKPGLGSNQPQHFGDGTRLSIL.

This chain connects TRBV2 to TRBJ1-5; a possible D gene is TRBD1 (5 bases). V was clipped by 7 bases and J by 6 bases, with 10 bases between them. In germline, CDR1 is SNHLY, CDR2 FYNNEI. The CDR3 runs to 12 residues. The CDR3: CASNRGIQPQHF. DNA for the CDR3: TGTGCCAGCAACCGGGGGATTCAGCCCCAGCATTTT.